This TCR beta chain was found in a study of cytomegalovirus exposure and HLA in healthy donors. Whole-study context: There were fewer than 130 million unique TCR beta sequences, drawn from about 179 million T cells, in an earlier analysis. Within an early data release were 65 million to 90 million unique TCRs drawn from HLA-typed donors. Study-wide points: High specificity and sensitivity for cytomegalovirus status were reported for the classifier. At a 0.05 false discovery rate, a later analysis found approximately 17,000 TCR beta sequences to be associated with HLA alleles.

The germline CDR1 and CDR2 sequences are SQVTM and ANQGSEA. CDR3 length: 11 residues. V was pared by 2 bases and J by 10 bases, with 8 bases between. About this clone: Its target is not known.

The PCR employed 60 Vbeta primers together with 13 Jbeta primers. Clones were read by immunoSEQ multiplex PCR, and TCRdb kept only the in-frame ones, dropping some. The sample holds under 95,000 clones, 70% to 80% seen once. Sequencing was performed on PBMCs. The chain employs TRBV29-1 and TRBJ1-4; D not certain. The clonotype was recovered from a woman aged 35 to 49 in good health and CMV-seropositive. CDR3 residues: CSVEMRGKLFF. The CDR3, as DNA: TGCAGCGTTGAAATGCGAGGAAAACTGTTTTTT.